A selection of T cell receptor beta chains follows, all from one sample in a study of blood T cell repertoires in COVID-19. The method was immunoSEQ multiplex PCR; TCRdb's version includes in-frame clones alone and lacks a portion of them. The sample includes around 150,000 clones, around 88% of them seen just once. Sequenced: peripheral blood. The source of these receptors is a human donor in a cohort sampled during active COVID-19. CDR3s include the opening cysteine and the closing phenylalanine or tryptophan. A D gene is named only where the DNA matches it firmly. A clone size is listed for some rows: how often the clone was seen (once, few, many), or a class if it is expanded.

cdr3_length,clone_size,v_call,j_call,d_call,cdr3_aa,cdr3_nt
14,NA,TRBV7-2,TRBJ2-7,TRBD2,CASSLNGGAAPQYF,TGTGCCAGCAGCTTAAACGGGGGGGCAGCCCCACAGTACTTC
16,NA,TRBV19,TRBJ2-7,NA,CASSNRLASAHYEQYF,TGTGCCAGTAGTAACCGCCTAGCTAGCGCTCACTACGAGCAGTACTTC
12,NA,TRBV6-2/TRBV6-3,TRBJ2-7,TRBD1,CASSWTGLEQYF,TGTGCCAGCAGTTGGACAGGACTCGAGCAGTACTTC
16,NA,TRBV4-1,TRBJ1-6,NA,CASSQEAGEGYSPLHF,TGCGCCAGCAGCCAAGAGGCAGGGGAAGGATATTCACCCCTCCACTTT
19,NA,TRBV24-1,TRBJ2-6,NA,CATSGKNRVANSGANVLTF,TGTGCCACCAGTGGCAAAAACAGGGTTGCCAACTCTGGGGCCAACGTCCTGACTTTC
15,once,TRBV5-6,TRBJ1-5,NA,CASSSGGTPYQPQHF,TGTGCCAGCAGCTCGGGAGGGACACCTTATCAGCCCCAGCATTTT
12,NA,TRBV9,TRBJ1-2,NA,CASSVLKEGYTF,TGTGCCAGCAGCGTCCTAAAAGAGGGCTACACCTTC
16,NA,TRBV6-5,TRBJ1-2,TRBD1,CASSSRDRGVVDGYTF,TGTGCCAGCAGTTCCCGGGACAGGGGAGTAGTAGATGGCTACACCTTC
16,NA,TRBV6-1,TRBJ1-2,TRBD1,CASSEASSRGLNGYTF,TGTGCCAGCAGTGAAGCATCTAGCAGGGGGTTAAATGGCTACACCTTC
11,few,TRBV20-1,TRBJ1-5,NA,CSARDTPLQHF,TGCAGTGCTAGAGATACACCGCTCCAGCATTTT
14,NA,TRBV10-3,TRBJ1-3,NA,CAISERAPGNTIYF,TGTGCCATCAGTGAACGCGCTCCTGGAAACACCATATATTTT
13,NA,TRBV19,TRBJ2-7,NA,CASSVVGRGEQYF,TGTGCCAGTTCGGTCGTGGGTCGCGGCGAGCAGTACTTC
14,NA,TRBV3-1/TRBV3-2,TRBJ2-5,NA,CASSQSIREETQYF,TGTGCCAGCAGCCAAAGCATCAGGGAAGAGACCCAGTACTTC
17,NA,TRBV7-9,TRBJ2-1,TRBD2,CASSLTIAGGSYNEQFF,TGTGCCAGCAGCCTCACGATAGCGGGAGGATCCTACAATGAGCAGTTCTTC
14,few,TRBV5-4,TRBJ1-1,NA,CASSPDTLNTEAFF,TGTGCCAGCAGTCCGGACACCCTGAACACTGAAGCTTTCTTT
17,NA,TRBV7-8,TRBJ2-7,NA,CASSLERLATMYYEQYF,TGTGCCAGCAGCTTAGAAAGGCTAGCGACGATGTACTACGAGCAGTACTTC
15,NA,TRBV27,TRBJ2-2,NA,CASSLEGGVPGELFF,TGTGCCAGCAGTTTAGAGGGGGGGGTACCCGGGGAGCTGTTTTTT
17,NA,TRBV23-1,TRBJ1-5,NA,CASSQSIHSLSNQPQHF,TGCGCCAGCAGTCAATCGATTCACAGCCTTAGCAATCAGCCCCAGCATTTT
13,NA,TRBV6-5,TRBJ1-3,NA,CASSRAGGNTIYF,TGTGCCAGCAGCAGGGCGGGAGGAAACACCATATATTTT
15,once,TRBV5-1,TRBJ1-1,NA,CASSLATGLRTEAFF,TGCGCCAGCAGCTTGGCCACCGGCCTGCGGACTGAAGCTTTCTTT
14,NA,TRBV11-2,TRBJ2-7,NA,CASSLSTESYEQYF,TGTGCCAGCAGCTTATCCACGGAGTCCTACGAGCAGTACTTC
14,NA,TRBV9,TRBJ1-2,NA,CASSVGYRSYGYTF,TGTGCCAGCAGCGTAGGTTACAGGAGCTATGGCTACACCTTC
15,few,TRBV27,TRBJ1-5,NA,CASSPLDGENQPQHF,TGTGCCAGCAGTCCACTCGACGGAGAAAATCAGCCCCAGCATTTT
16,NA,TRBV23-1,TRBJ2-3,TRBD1,CASSPPDRGQTDTQYF,TGCGCCAGCAGTCCACCTGACAGGGGGCAAACAGATACGCAGTATTTT
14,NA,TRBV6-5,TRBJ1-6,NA,CASTRTIRNSPLHF,TGTGCCAGCACCCGGACAATTCGTAATTCACCCCTCCACTTT
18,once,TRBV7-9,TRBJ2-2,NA,CASSLSRSGSGNTGELFF,TGTGCCAGCAGCTTATCAAGGAGCGGGTCGGGGAACACCGGGGAGCTGTTTTTT
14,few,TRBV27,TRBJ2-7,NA,CASRPRHQAYEQYF,TGTGCCAGCCGACCCAGGCACCAGGCGTACGAGCAGTACTTC
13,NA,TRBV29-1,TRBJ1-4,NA,CSVEDRANEKLFF,TGCAGCGTTGAAGACAGGGCTAATGAAAAACTGTTTTTT
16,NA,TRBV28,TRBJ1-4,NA,CASAPQGGFPTEKLFF,TGTGCCAGCGCCCCACAAGGCGGGTTCCCTACTGAAAAACTGTTTTTT
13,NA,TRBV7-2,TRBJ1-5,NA,CASSRGFRQPQHF,TGTGCCAGCAGCCGAGGTTTTCGTCAGCCCCAGCATTTT
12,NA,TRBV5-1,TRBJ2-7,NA,CASSFRGFEQYF,TGCGCCAGCAGCTTCAGGGGTTTCGAGCAGTACTTC
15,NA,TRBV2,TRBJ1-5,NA,CASSDIVYSNQPQHF,TGTGCCAGCAGTGATATAGTCTATAGCAATCAGCCCCAGCATTTT
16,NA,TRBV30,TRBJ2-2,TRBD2,CAWSGVAGSNTGELFF,TGTGCCTGGAGTGGGGTAGCGGGGTCGAACACCGGGGAGCTGTTTTTT
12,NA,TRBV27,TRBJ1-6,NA,CASSQGTSPLHF,TGTGCCAGCAGTCAGGGCACGTCACCCCTCCACTTT
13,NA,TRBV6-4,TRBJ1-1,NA,CASSPEMNTEAFF,TGTGCCAGCAGTCCGGAGATGAACACTGAAGCTTTCTTT
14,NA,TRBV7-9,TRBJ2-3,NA,CASSSPRITDTQYF,TGTGCCAGCAGCTCCCCCAGAATCACAGATACGCAGTATTTT
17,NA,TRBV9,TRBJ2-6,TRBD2,CASSAGLAGAGANVLTF,TGTGCCAGCAGCGCCGGACTAGCGGGGGCTGGGGCCAACGTCCTGACTTTC
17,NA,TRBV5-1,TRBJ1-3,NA,CASSLSGPLESGNTIYF,TGCGCCAGCAGCTTGTCCGGCCCGCTAGAGTCTGGAAACACCATATATTTT
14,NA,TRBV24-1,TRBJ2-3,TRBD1,CATSETGVADTQYF,TGTGCCACCAGCGAAACAGGGGTGGCAGATACGCAGTATTTT
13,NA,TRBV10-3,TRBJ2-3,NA,CAISESTADTQYF,TGTGCCATCAGTGAGTCGACTGCAGATACGCAGTATTTT
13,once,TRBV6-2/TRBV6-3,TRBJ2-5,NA,CASSYRGEETQYF,TGTGCCAGCAGTTACCGCGGAGAAGAGACCCAGTACTTC
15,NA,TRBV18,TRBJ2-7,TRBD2,CASSPPSSGRYEQYF,TGTGCCAGCTCACCACCGAGTAGCGGGAGGTACGAGCAGTACTTC